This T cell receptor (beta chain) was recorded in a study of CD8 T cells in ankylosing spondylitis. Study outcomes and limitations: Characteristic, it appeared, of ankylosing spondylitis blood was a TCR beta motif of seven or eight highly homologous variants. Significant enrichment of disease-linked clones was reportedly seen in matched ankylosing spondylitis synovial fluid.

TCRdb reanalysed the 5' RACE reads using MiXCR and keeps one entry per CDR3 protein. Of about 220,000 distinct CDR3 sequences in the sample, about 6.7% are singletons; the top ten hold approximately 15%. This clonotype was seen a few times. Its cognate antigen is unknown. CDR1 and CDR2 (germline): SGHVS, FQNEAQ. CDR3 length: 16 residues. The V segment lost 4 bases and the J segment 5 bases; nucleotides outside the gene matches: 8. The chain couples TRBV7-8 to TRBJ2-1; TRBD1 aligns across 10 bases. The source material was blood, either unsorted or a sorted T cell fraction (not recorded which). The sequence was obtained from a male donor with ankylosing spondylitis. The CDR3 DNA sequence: TGTGCCAGCAGCTCAAAAGACAGGGGGCTGCACAATGAGCAGTTCTTC. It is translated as CASSSKDRGLHNEQFF.